This TCR beta chain was sequenced during a study of Tregs in tolerant kidney transplant recipients. Turning to the study itself: Mixed chimerism was transient after nonmyeloablative marrow transplants from related graft donors.

With respect to this clone: Its antigen is still unknown.

Unstimulated Tregs (CD4+CD25+CD127-) and CD4+CD25- non-Tregs were sorted from PBMCs. Study findings and constraints: The small number of patients limits these findings pending further validation. Some patients' samples used different primers over time, so nucleotide sequences weren't comparable.

The repertoire was sequenced with immunoSEQ multiplex PCR; TCRdb's copy has only in-frame clones and lacks some. This table has fewer than 80,000 clones, less than 98% appearing once. The CDR3 totals 16 residues. Germline V gene lookup returns CDR1 KGHSH and CDR2 LQKENI. Germline trimming cut 3 bases from V and 0 bases from J; bases unmatched to any gene: 5. Sequences were derived from CD4+ T cells from blood, sampled before the transplant. The receptor was isolated from a human donor who received a combined kidney and bone marrow transplant. The chain combines TRBV18 with TRBJ2-4; TRBD1 aligns across 7 bases. CDR3: CASSPRQGLAKNIQYF. CDR3 nucleotides: TGTGCCAGCTCACCGCGACAGGGCTTAGCCAAAAACATTCAGTACTTC.